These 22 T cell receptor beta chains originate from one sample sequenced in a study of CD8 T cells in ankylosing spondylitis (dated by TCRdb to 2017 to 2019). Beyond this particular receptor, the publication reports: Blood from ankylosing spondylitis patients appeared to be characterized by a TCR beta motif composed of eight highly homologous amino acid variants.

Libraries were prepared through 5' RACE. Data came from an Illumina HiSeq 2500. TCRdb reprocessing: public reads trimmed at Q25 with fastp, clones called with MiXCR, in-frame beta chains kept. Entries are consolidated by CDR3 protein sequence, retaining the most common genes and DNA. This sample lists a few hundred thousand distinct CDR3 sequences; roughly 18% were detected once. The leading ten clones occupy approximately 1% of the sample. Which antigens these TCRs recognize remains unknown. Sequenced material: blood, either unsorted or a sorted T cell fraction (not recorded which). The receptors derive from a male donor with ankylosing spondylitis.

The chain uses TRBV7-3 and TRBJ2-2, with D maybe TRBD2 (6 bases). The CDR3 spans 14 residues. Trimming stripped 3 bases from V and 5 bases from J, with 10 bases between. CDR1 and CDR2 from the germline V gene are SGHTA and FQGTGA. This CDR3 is CASSFRRETGELFF. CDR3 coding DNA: TGTGCCAGCAGCTTCCGGCGGGAAACCGGGGAGCTGTTTTTT.

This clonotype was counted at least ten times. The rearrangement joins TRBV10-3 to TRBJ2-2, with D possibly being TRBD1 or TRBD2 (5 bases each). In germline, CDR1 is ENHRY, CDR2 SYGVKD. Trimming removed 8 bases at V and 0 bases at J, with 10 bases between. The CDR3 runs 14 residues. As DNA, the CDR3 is TGTGCCATCCTACGAGGGGCGAACACCGGGGAGCTGTTTTTT. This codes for CAILRGANTGELFF.

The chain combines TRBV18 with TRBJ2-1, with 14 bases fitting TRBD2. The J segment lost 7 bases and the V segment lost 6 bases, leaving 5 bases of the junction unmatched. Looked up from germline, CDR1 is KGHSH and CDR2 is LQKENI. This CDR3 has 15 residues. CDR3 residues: CASSPGTSGGNEQFF. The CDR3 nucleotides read TGTGCCAGCTCCCCCGGGACTAGCGGGGGTAATGAGCAGTTCTTC.

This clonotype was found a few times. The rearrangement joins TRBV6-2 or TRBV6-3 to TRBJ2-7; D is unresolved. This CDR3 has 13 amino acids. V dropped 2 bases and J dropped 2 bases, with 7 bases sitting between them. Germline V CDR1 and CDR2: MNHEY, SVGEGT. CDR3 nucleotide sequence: TGTGCCAGCAGTTACGGGCCCACCTACGAGCAGTACTTC. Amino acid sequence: CASSYGPTYEQYF.

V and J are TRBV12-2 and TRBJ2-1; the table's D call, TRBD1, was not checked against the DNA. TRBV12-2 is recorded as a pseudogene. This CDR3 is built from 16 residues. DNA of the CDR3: TGTGCAAGTCGCTTAGGAGCGCAGGGCTGGTACAATGAGCAGTTCTTC. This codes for CASRLGAQGWYNEQFF.

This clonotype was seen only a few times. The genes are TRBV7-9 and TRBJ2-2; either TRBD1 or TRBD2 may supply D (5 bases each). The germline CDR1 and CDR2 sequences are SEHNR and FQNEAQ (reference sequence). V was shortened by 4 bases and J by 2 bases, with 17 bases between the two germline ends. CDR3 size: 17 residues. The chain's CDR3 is CASSSAPGTSNTGELFF. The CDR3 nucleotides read TGTGCCAGCAGCTCCGCCCCCGGGACGTCTAACACCGGGGAGCTGTTTTTT.

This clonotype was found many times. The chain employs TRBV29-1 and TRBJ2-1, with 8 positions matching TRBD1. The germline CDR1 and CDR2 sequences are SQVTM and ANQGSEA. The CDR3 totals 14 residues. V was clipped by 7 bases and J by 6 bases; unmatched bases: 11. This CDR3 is CSGPTGTGGNEQFF. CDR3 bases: TGCAGCGGCCCTACCGGGACAGGAGGCAATGAGCAGTTCTTC.

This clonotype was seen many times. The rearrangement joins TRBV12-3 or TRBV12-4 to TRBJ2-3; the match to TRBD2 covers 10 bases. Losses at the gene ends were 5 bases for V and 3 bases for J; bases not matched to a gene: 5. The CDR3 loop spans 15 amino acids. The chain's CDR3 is CASSTAGGKTDTQYF. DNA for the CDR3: TGTGCCAGCAGTACAGCGGGAGGGAAAACAGATACGCAGTATTTT.

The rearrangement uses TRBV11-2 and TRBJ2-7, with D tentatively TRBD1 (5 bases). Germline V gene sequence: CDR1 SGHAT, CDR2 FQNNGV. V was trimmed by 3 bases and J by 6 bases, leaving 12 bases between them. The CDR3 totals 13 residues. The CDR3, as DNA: TGTGCCAGCAGCTTTGACAGAAGGGGCGAGCAGTACTTC. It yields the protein CASSFDRRGEQYF.

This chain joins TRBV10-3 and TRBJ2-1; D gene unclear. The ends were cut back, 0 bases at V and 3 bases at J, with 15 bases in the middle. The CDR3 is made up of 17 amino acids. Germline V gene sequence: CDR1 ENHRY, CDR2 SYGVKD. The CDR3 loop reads CAISESTAEALYNEQFF. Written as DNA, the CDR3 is TGTGCCATCAGTGAGTCTACGGCTGAGGCCCTCTACAATGAGCAGTTCTTC.

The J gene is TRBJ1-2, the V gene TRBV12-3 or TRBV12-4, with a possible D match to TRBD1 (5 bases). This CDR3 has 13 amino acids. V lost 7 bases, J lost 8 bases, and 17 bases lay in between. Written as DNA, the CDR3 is TGTGCCAGCACCCCACAGGAAGGGTTGGGCTACACCTTC. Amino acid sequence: CASTPQEGLGYTF.

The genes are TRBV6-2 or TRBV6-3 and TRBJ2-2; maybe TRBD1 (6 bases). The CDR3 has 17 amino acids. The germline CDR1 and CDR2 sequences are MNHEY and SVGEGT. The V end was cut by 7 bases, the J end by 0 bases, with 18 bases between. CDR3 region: CASTIPWRTANTGELFF. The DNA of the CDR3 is TGTGCCAGCACCATACCTTGGCGGACAGCGAACACCGGGGAGCTGTTTTTT.

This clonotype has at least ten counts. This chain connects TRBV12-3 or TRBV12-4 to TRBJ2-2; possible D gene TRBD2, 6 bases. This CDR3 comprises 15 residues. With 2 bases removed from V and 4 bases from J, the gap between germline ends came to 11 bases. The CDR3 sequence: CASSLRLVATGELFF. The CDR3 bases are TGTGCCAGCAGTTTAAGACTAGTCGCCACCGGGGAGCTGTTTTTT.

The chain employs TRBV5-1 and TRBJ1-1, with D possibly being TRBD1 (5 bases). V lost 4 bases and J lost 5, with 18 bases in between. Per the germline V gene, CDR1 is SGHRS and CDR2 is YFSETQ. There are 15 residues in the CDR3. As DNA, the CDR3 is TGCGCCAGCAGCATCCCGGGACCGCAGGCTACTGAAGCTTTCTTT. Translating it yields CASSIPGPQATEAFF.

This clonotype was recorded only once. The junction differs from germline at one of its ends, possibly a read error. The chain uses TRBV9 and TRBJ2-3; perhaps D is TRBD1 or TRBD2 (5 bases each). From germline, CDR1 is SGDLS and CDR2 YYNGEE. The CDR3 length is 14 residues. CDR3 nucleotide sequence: TGTGCCAGCAGCGTAGGGGGGACCACAGGTACGCAGTATTTT. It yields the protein CASSVGGTTGTQYF. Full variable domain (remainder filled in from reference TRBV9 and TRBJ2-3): DSGVTQTPKHLITATGQRVTLRCSPRSGDLSVYWYQQSLDQGLQFLIQYYNGEERAKGNILERFSAQQFPDLHSELNLSSLELGDSALYFCASSVGGTTGTQYFGPGTRLTVL.

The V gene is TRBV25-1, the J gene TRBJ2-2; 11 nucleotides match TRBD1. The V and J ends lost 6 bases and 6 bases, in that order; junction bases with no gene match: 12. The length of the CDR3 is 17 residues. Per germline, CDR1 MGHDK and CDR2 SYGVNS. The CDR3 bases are TGTGCCAGCAGGAGGACAGGGGGCGATACTAGGGCCGGGGAGCTGTTTTTT. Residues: CASRRTGGDTRAGELFF.

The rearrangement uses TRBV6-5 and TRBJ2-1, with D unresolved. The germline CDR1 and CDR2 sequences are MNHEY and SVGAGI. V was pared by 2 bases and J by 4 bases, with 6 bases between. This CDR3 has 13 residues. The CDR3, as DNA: TGTGCCAGCAGTTACAGGCCATACAATGAGCAGTTCTTC. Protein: CASSYRPYNEQFF.

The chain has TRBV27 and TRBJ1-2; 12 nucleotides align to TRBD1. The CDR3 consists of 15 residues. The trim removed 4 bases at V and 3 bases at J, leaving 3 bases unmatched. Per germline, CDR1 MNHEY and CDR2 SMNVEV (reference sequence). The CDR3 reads CASSSGQGAYYGYTF. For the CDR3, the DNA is TGTGCCAGCAGTTCGGGACAGGGGGCATACTATGGCTACACCTTC.

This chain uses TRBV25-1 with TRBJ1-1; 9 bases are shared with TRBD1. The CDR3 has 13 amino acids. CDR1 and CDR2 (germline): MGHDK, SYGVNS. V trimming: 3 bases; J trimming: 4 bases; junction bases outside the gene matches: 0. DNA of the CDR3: TGTGCCAGCAGTGAGACAGGGGGCACTGAAGCTTTCTTT. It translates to CASSETGGTEAFF.

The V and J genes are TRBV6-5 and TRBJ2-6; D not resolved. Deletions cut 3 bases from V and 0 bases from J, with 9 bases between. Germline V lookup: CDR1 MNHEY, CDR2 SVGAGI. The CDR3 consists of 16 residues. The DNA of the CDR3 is TGTGCCAGCAGTTATACTCTGGGCTCTGGGGCCAACGTCCTGACTTTC. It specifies CASSYTLGSGANVLTF.

Written as DNA, the CDR3 is TGTGCCAGCACCCGGTCCGGGGGGCAGACGGGTGGCTACACCTTC. Protein product: CASTRSGGQTGGYTF. This chain links TRBV6-1 with TRBJ1-2; D may be TRBD1 (6 bases). Germline V CDR1 and CDR2: MNHNS, SASEGT. V was pared by 7 bases and J by 7 bases, with 22 bases between. CDR3 length: 15 amino acids.

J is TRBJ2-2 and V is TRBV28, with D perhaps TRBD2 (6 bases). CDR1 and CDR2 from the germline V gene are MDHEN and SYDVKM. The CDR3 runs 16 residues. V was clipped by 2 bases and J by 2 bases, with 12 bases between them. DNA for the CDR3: TGTGCCAGCAGTTTAATCACGGGAGTAAACACCGGGGAGCTGTTTTTT. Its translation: CASSLITGVNTGELFF.